These T cell receptor beta chains were read from a single sample in a study of metastatic and nonmetastatic thyroid tumors. TCRdb re-called the PCR reads through MiXCR. The table lists 40,000 or so clones, roughly 13% of them singletons, with over 7.5% in the top ten. Material for sequencing was blood. Source of these receptors: a female donor with papillary thyroid cancer or a benign thyroid nodule (not recorded which). Some clones in this sample may be carry-over from other donors' samples. Both conserved end residues are part of each CDR3. The D gene is left open where the match is weak. Rows may omit the clone size; those that give it use once, few, many or a size class.

TRBV7-9	many	TRBJ1-4	NA	TGTGCCAGCAGCTTAGAGGGGGAAGGAGAAAAACTGTTTTTT	CASSLEGEGEKLFF
TRBV5-1	many	TRBJ2-3	TRBD2	TGCGCCAGCTCACGTAGCGGGGGCTCAGATACGCAGTATTTT	CASSRSGGSDTQYF
TRBV5-1	many	TRBJ2-7	TRBD2	TGCGCCAGCAGCTCCGGGGGGAGCTCCTACGAGCAGTACTTC	CASSSGGSSYEQYF
TRBV19	NA	TRBJ1-5	TRBD1	TGTGCCAGTGCCCGGACAGGGTACAATCAGCCCCAGCATTTT	CASARTGYNQPQHF
TRBV6-5	many	TRBJ2-5	NA	TGTGCCAGCAGTCTCCGACAGGGCTGGGGCGGGAAGGGCCCAGAGACCCAGTACTTC	CASSLRQGWGGKGPETQYF
TRBV2	few	TRBJ2-2	TRBD1	TGTGCCAGCAGTACAGGGGCCGGGGAGCTGTTTTTT	CASSTGAGELFF
TRBV7-8	many	TRBJ2-7	TRBD2	TGTGCCAGCAGCCCAGGGACTAGCGGGAGCCACGAGCAGTACTTC	CASSPGTSGSHEQYF
TRBV11-3	many	TRBJ2-7	NA	TGTGCCAGCCGCCATAGTTTAGCCCCCTACGAGCAGTACTTC	CASRHSLAPYEQYF
TRBV24-1	many	TRBJ1-2	TRBD1	TGTGCCACCGGCGACAGGGCACATGGCTACACCTTC	CATGDRAHGYTF
TRBV3-1	many	TRBJ2-1	TRBD2	TGTGCCAGCAGCCGGGGACTAGCGGTAGACAATGAGCAGTTCTTC	CASSRGLAVDNEQFF
TRBV6-5	many	TRBJ1-5	NA	TGTGCCAGCAGTTACTTGGGGGCGACTAGGCAGCCCCAGCATTTT	CASSYLGATRQPQHF